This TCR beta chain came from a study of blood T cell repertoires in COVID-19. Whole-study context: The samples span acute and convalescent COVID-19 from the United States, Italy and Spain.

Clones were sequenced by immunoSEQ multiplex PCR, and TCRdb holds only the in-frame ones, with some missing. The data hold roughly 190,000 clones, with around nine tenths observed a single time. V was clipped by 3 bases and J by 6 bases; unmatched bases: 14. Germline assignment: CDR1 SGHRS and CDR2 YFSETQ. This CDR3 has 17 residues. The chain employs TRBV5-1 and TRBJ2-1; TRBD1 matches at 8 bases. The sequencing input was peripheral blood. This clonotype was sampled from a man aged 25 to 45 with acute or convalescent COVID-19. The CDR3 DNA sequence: TGCGCCAGCAGCTCCCTGCCTACCTTAGGACAGGGCAATGAGCAGTTCTTC. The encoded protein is CASSSLPTLGQGNEQFF.